This T cell receptor beta chain was identified in a study of T cell repertoires in cytomegalovirus infection. Only a few counts were recorded for this clonotype. Using its own MiXCR run on the reads, TCRdb lists one record per CDR3 protein. The table shows approximately 500,000 distinct CDR3 sequences, with 16% occurring only once. Losses at the gene ends were 11 bases for V and 9 bases for J; bases not matched to a gene: 16. CDR3 length: 14 residues. Germline V gives CDR1 LNHDA, CDR2 SQIVND (reference sequence). The source material was CD8+ T cells from PBMCs. This rearrangement joins TRBV19 to TRBJ1-5; TRBD1 aligns across 7 bases. The clonotype comes from a human donor in good health (CMV status not recorded). Some clones in this sample may be carry-over from other donors' samples. Written as DNA, the CDR3 is TGTGCCTCCCAGGGGGGACTCCACCATCTGCCCCAGCATTTT. Residues: CASQGGLHHLPQHF.